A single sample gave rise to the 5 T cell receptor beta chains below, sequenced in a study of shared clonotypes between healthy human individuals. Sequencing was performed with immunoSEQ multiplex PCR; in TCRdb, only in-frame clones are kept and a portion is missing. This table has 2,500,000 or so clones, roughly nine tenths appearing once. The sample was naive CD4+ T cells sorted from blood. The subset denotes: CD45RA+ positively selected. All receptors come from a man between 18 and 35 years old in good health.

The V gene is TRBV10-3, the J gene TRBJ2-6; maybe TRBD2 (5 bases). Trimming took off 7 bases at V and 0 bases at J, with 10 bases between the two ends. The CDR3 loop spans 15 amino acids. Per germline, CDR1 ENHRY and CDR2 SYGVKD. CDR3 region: CAIMREHSGANVLTF. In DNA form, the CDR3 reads TGTGCCATCATGAGGGAGCACTCTGGGGCCAACGTCCTGACTTTC.

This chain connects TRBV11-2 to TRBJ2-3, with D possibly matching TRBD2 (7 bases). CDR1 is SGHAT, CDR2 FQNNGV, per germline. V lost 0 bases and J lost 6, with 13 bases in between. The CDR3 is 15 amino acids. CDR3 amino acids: CASSLEGGAGDTQYF. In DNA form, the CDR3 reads TGTGCCAGCAGCTTAGAAGGGGGGGCAGGGGATACGCAGTATTTT. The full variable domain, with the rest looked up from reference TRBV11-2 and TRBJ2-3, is EAGVAQSPRYKIIEKRQSVAFWCNPISGHATLYWYQQILGQGPKLLIQFQNNGVVDDSQLPKDRFSAERLKGVDSTLKIQPAKLEDSAVYLCASSLEGGAGDTQYFGPGTRLTVL.

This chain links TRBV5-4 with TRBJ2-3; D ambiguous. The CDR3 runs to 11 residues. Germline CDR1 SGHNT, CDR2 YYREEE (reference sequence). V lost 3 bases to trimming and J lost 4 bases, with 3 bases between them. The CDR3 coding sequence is TGTGCCAGCAGCTATTCAGATACGCAGTATTTT. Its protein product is CASSYSDTQYF.

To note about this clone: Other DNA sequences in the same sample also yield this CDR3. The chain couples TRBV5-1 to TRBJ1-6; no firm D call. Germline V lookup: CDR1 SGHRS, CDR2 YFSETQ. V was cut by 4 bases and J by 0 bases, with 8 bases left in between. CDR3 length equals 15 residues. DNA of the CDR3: TGCGCCAGCAGCCTCGGGAGCTCCTATAATTCACCCCTCCACTTT. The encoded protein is CASSLGSSYNSPLHF.

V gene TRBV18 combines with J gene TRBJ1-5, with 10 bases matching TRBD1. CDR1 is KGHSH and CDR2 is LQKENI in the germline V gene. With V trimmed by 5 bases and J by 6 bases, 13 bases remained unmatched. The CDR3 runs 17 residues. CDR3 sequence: CASSILPGTGEGQPQHF. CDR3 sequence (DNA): TGTGCCAGCTCAATACTCCCCGGGACAGGGGAAGGTCAGCCCCAGCATTTT.